The T cell receptor beta chain described here comes from a study of cytomegalovirus exposure and HLA in healthy donors. This CDR3 has 14 residues. V was pared by 6 bases and J by 3 bases, with 12 bases between. The germline gives CDR1 MNHEY, CDR2 SVGAGI. This clone was counted a single time. PCR amplification relied on 60 Vbeta primers (plus 13 Jbeta primers). Using immunoSEQ multiplex PCR, the repertoire was profiled, and TCRdb retains in-frame clones only, with some absent. The sample shows more than 150,000 clones, about 80% of them seen only once. The chain joins TRBV6-5 to TRBJ2-1; no clear D. Sample: PBMCs. The source of this sequence is a young man in good health and CMV-seronegative. The CDR3 nucleotides are TGTGCCAGCAGAAACAATCGACTCTACAATGAGCAGTTCTTC. Translating gives CASRNNRLYNEQFF.